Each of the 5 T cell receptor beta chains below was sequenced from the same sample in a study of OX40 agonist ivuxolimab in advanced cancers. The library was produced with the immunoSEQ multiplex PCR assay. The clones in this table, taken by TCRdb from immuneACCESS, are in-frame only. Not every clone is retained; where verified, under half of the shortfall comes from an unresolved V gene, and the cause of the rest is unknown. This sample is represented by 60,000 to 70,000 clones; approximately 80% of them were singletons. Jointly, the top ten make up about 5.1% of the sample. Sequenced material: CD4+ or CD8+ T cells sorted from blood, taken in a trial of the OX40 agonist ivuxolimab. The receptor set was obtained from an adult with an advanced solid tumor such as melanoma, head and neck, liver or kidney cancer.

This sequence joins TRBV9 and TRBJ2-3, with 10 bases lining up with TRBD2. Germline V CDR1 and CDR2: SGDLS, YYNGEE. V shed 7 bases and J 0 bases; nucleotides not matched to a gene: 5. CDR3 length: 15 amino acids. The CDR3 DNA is TGTGCCAGCTCATGGACTAGCGGAAGCACAGATACGCAGTATTTT. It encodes CASSWTSGSTDTQYF.

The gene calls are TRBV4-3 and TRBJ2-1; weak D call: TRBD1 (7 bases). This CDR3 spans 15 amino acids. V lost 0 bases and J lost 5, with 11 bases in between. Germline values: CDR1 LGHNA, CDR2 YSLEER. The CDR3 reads CASSQDRGDNNEQFF. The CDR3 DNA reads TGCGCCAGCAGCCAAGACAGGGGGGACAACAATGAGCAGTTCTTC.

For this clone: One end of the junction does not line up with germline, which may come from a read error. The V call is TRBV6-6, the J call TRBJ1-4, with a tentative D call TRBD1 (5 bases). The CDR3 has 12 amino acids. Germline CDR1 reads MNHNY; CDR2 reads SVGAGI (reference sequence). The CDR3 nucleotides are TGTGCCAGCAGTTACTCGGGGGGGGAGAGAGACTTT. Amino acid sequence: CASSYSGGERDF.

In nucleotides, the CDR3 is TGCGCCAGCAGCACAATCGGGACAGGGCTAAACACTGAAGCTTTCTTT. Amino acids: CASSTIGTGLNTEAFF. The V gene is TRBV5-1, the J gene TRBJ1-1; the match to TRBD1 covers 9 bases. This CDR3 has 16 residues. CDR1 and CDR2 (germline): SGHRS, YFSETQ. V was pared by 4 bases and J by 2 bases, with 9 bases of the junction left unmatched.

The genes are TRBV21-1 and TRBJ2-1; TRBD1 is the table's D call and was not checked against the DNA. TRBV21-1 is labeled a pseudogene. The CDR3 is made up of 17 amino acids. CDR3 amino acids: CASSTPRGSTCSNEQFF. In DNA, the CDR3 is TGTGCCAGCAGCACCCCTAGGGGGTCGACCTGCAGCAATGAGCAGTTCTTC.